These 22 T cell receptor beta chains originate from one sample sequenced in a study of T cells in Graves' hyperthyroidism and ophthalmopathy. Using RNA transcripts as the source, TCR beta CDR3 regions were amplified. An initial round of RT-PCR targeting the TCR CDR3 relied on the HTBI primer set. TCRdb redid the calling of the multiplex PCR reads with MiXCR, one entry per CDR3 protein. Of hundreds of thousands of distinct CDR3 sequences listed, around 45% were seen once; the top ten hold about 7.8%. The sequenced material came from peripheral blood or thyroid tissue (not recorded which). These receptors were taken from a woman aged 18-29 years with Graves' hyperthyroidism.

The table lists this clonotype with a few counts. The rearrangement uses TRBV29-1 and TRBJ2-6, with D perhaps TRBD2 (7 bases). The CDR3 loop spans 13 amino acids. CDR1 and CDR2 from the germline V gene are SQVTM and ANQGSEA. With 6 bases removed from V and 4 bases from J, the gap between germline ends came to 10 bases. The DNA for the CDR3 is TGCAGCGTGGGGGGGGCAGGGGCCAACGTCCTGACTTTC. Translating it yields CSVGGAGANVLTF.

V usage is TRBV24-1 and J usage is TRBJ2-1; possible D gene TRBD1, 6 bases. The V gene's germline CDR1 is KGHDR and CDR2 SFDVKD. The CDR3 runs 16 residues. Trimming pared 2 bases from V and 7 bases from J, leaving 17 bases between. The CDR3 reads CATSDSLPGHRNEQFF. CDR3 nucleotides: TGTGCCACCAGTGATTCCCTTCCGGGACACCGAAATGAGCAGTTCTTC.

The chain combines TRBV9 with TRBJ1-2, with D maybe TRBD1 (6 bases). The CDR3 is 13 residues long. CDR1 and CDR2 (germline): SGDLS, YYNGEE. Trimming left V 3 bases short and J 8 bases short, with 14 bases between. DNA for the CDR3: TGTGCCAGCAGCGGGGTGGGGGCGCGGGGCTACACCTTC. The encoded protein is CASSGVGARGYTF.

A remark on this clonotype: This may be a read error, as it is one base from a much larger clone. J is TRBJ1-5 and V is TRBV2; D gene unclear. The CDR3 runs to 14 residues. With 8 bases removed from V and 1 base from J, the gap between germline ends came to 12 bases. Germline assignment: CDR1 SNHLY and CDR2 FYNNEI. The CDR3 sequence is CASCAGWSNQPQHF. Written as DNA, the CDR3 is TGTGCCAGCTGTGCAGGATGGAGCAATCAGCCCCAGCATTTT. Together with reference TRBV2 and TRBJ1-5, the CDR3 gives the full variable domain: EPEVTQTPSHQVTQMGQEVILRCVPISNHLYFYWYRQILGQKVEFLVSFYNNEISEKSEIFDDQFSVERPDGSNFTLKIRSTKLEDSAMYFCASCAGWSNQPQHFGDGTRLSIL.

This clonotype turned up a few times. The J gene is TRBJ2-2, the V gene TRBV12-3 or TRBV12-4, with 10 bases lining up with TRBD2. Unmatched junction bases numbered 5, after V lost 6 bases and J lost 1 base. The CDR3 runs 16 residues. In DNA, the CDR3 is TGTGCCAGCAGAGAAGTAGCGGGAGGGAACACCGGGGAGCTGTTTTTT. Its translation: CASREVAGGNTGELFF.

This clonotype has a count of ten or more. A much larger clone sits a single nucleotide away, making a read error possible. The V and J genes are TRBV29-1 and TRBJ1-1; tentatively, D is TRBD1 (6 bases). V lost 3 bases to trimming and J lost 0 bases, with 8 bases between them. Germline lookup yields CDR1 SQVTM and CDR2 ANQGSEA. The CDR3 contains 13 residues. CDR3 residues: CSVERGMNTEAFF. Here the CDR3 DNA reads TGCAGCGTTGAGAGGGGGATGAACACTGAAGCTTTCTTT.

This clonotype occurred many times. This sequence joins TRBV10-3 and TRBJ2-7, with D unresolved. The CDR3 length is 11 residues. The germline V gene has CDR1 ENHRY and CDR2 SYGVKD. The V and J ends lost 10 bases and 7 bases respectively, with 14 bases between them. CDR3 residues: CATTRSREQYF. Here the CDR3 DNA reads TGTGCCACCACCCGGTCAAGGGAGCAGTACTTC.

The chain combines TRBV29-1 with TRBJ1-2; no clear D gene. Germline lookup yields CDR1 SQVTM and CDR2 ANQGSEA. The CDR3 extends over 10 amino acids. Trimming took off 8 bases at V and 0 bases at J, with 4 bases between the two ends. The CDR3, as DNA: TGCAGCATTTCTAACTATGGCTACACCTTC. Translating it yields CSISNYGYTF.

V usage is TRBV2 and J usage is TRBJ1-2; 9 bases align to TRBD1. The J segment lost 7 bases and the V segment lost 6 bases, leaving 6 bases of the junction unmatched. Germline CDR1 SNHLY, CDR2 FYNNEI. The CDR3 loop spans 13 amino acids. DNA of the CDR3: TGTGCCAGCAGCCAACAGGGGGCGCGTGGCTACACCTTC. Translation: CASSQQGARGYTF.

The table lists this clonotype with a few counts. The gene calls are TRBV2 and TRBJ1-2; 7 bases align to TRBD1. The CDR3 runs 12 residues. V gave up 5 bases and J gave up 10 bases; unmatched junction bases: 7. Germline CDR1 SNHLY, CDR2 FYNNEI. The CDR3, as DNA: TGTGCCAGCAGTCACCGCGGACAGGACTACACCTTC. This codes for CASSHRGQDYTF.

This chain connects TRBV5-1 to TRBJ2-7, with D possibly TRBD2 on 6 matching bases. V lost 0 bases to trimming and J lost 3 bases, with 13 bases between them. This CDR3 has 15 residues. The germline gives CDR1 SGHRS, CDR2 YFSETQ. This chain's CDR3 is CASSLEDGRIYEQYF. In DNA, the CDR3 is TGCGCCAGCAGCTTGGAAGATGGGAGGATCTACGAGCAGTACTTC. The full variable domain, in which reference TRBV5-1 and TRBJ2-7 provide the parts outside the CDR3, is KAGVTQTPRYLIKTRGQQVTLSCSPISGHRSVSWYQQTPGQGLQFLFEYFSETQRNKGNFPGRFSGRQFSNSRSEMNVSTLELGDSALYLCASSLEDGRIYEQYFGPGTRLTVT.

The chain recombines TRBV20-1 with TRBJ1-1, with TRBD1 matching over 8 bases. The CDR3 is made up of 15 amino acids. V trimming: 0 bases; J trimming: 5 bases; junction bases outside the gene matches: 8. Germline assignment: CDR1 DFQATT and CDR2 SNEGSKA (reference sequence). The CDR3 here is CSARDQGRGPTEAFF. In DNA form, the CDR3 reads TGCAGTGCTAGAGATCAGGGCAGGGGGCCGACTGAAGCTTTCTTT.

In this sample, this clonotype turned up many times. The chain joins TRBV7-6 to TRBJ2-7; 12 bases agree with TRBD2. The CDR3 spans 16 residues. Germline V gene sequence: CDR1 SGHVS, CDR2 FNYEAQ. Trimming at V came to 4 bases and at J to 1 base, leaving 5 bases not matched to a gene. CDR3 residues: CASSSTGLAGSYEQYF. DNA for the CDR3: TGTGCCAGCAGCTCAACTGGACTAGCGGGGTCCTACGAGCAGTACTTC.

The gene calls are TRBV7-9 and TRBJ1-1; D is ambiguous. Germline CDR1 SEHNR, CDR2 FQNEAQ (reference sequence). The CDR3 has 14 amino acids. The V end was cut by 4 bases, the J end by 5 bases, with 14 bases between. The CDR3 here is CASSSLSGITEAFF. The CDR3 coding sequence is TGTGCCAGCAGCTCCTTGTCTGGTATTACTGAAGCTTTCTTT.

V usage is TRBV25-1 and J usage is TRBJ1-2; D unresolved. CDR3 length equals 18 residues. Looked up from germline, CDR1 is MGHDK and CDR2 is SYGVNS. The V and J ends lost 6 bases and 3 bases respectively, with 26 bases between them. CDR3 sequence reads: CASSPTGNLGSGDYGYTF. The CDR3 bases are TGTGCCAGCAGCCCAACCGGGAACCTCGGGTCTGGAGACTATGGCTACACCTTC.

This clonotype was seen repeatedly, ten times or more. The CDR3 bases are TGTGCCAGCAGCTCGTGGGCGGGCCAAGAGACCCAGTACTTC. Residues: CASSSWAGQETQYF. The chain is built from TRBV13 and TRBJ2-5; D is perhaps TRBD2 (5 bases). The V end lost 4 bases, the J end lost 1 base, and 10 bases lay between the germline ends. The CDR3 covers 14 residues. Germline V CDR1 and CDR2: PRHDT, FYEKMQ (reference sequence).

This clonotype was detected only a few times. This chain joins TRBV13 and TRBJ2-6; D ambiguous. The V gene lost 6 bases and the J gene lost 4 bases, with 7 bases spanning the gap. Germline V lookup: CDR1 PRHDT, CDR2 FYEKMQ (reference sequence). The CDR3 sequence is 13 residues long. CDR3 in amino acids: CASRSYGANVLTF. DNA of the CDR3: TGTGCCAGCAGATCCTACGGGGCCAACGTCCTGACTTTC. The full variable domain, rest sourced from reference TRBV13 and TRBJ2-6, is AAGVIQSPRHLIKEKRETATLKCYPIPRHDTVYWYQQGPGQDPQFLISFYEKMQSDKGSIPDRFSAQQFSDYHSELNMSSLELGDSALYFCASRSYGANVLTFGAGSRLTVL.

The rearrangement links TRBV20-1 to TRBJ1-6; 8 bases agree with TRBD1. Germline assignment: CDR1 DFQATT and CDR2 SNEGSKA (reference sequence). The J segment lost 0 bases and the V segment lost 3 bases, leaving 4 bases of the junction unmatched. The CDR3 is made up of 16 amino acids. CDR3 in DNA: TGCAGTGCTAGCCGGACAGGGAACTCCTATAATTCACCCCTCCACTTT. It encodes CSASRTGNSYNSPLHF.

The chain is built from TRBV25-1 and TRBJ2-5; 7 bases line up with TRBD2. This CDR3 region has 14 residues. Germline values: CDR1 MGHDK, CDR2 SYGVNS. Trimming took 3 bases from V and 5 from J; bases not matched to a gene: 6. CDR3 DNA: TGTGCCAGCAGTGAGGCGGGAGTATGGGAGACCCAGTACTTC. Encoded protein: CASSEAGVWETQYF.

The J gene is TRBJ2-5, the V gene TRBV2; possibly TRBD2 for D (6 bases). Judging by the DNA end, TRBJ2-1 fits better; the J call may be wrong. The CDR3 is made up of 13 amino acids. The germline V gene has CDR1 SNHLY and CDR2 FYNNEI. The CDR3 loop is CASSELGGTEQFF. For the CDR3, the DNA is TGTGCCAGCAGCGAATTAGGCGGGACTGAGCAGTTCTTC.

V is TRBV24-1 and J is TRBJ2-5, with 7 bases identical to TRBD1. This CDR3 comprises 15 residues. The V segment lost 0 bases and the J segment 5 bases; nucleotides outside the gene matches: 5. Per the germline V gene, CDR1 is KGHDR and CDR2 is SFDVKD. As DNA, the CDR3 is TGTGCCACCAGTGATTTGCACAGGGGAACGGAGACCCAGTACTTC. Translating gives CATSDLHRGTETQYF.

A word on this clonotype: At one end, the junction sequence differs from germline, possibly due to a read error. The chain uses TRBV5-8 and TRBJ1-2; 9 nucleotides line up with TRBD1. Germline CDR1 is SGHTS and CDR2 is YDEGEE. This CDR3 has 13 amino acids. CDR3 sequence (DNA): TGCGCCAGCAGCCAACAGGGGGCTCTTGGCTACACCTTC. It encodes CASSQQGALGYTF.